This T cell receptor beta chain emerged from a study of shared clonotypes between healthy human individuals. Some clones are missing from TCRdb's copy, which holds only in-frame ones; the method was immunoSEQ multiplex PCR. The repertoire holds about 590,000 clones, with about 95% as singletons. The naive CD8 fraction comprised CD45RO-negative cells positively selected for CCR7 and excluded terminally differentiated effector memory CD45RA+ cells. Sample: naive CD8+ T cells sorted from blood. This TCR derives from a woman in her twenties or thirties in good health.

CDR3 sequence (DNA): TGCGCCAGCAGCTTGGAGGGGGGAAGGGAGCAGTTCTTC. Translating it yields CASSLEGGREQFF. This sequence joins TRBV5-1 and TRBJ2-1; D may be TRBD1 or TRBD2 (6 bases each). This CDR3 is built from 13 residues. Germline assignment: CDR1 SGHRS and CDR2 YFSETQ. Trimming cost V 0 bases and J 10 bases, with 11 bases left between them.